This T cell receptor beta chain was sequenced in a study of cytomegalovirus exposure and HLA in healthy donors. Trimming stripped 1 base from V and 1 base from J, with 22 bases between. Germline loops: CDR1 ENHRY, CDR2 SYGVKD. This CDR3 comprises 19 residues. This table comes from immunoSEQ multiplex PCR, and its TCRdb copy is limited to in-frame clones, with some not included. This sample has some 90,000 clones; roughly 90% occur once, and the top ten carry 6.3%. This clone was seen only a few times. This sequence was found in a man aged 18-30 years in good health and CMV-seropositive. Sequencing was carried out using PBMCs. V is TRBV10-3 and J is TRBJ1-1, with D uncertain. CDR3 loop: CAISELFEQTPVRNTEAFF. Written as DNA, the CDR3 is TGTGCCATCAGTGAGTTGTTTGAACAGACACCGGTTAGGAACACTGAAGCTTTCTTT.